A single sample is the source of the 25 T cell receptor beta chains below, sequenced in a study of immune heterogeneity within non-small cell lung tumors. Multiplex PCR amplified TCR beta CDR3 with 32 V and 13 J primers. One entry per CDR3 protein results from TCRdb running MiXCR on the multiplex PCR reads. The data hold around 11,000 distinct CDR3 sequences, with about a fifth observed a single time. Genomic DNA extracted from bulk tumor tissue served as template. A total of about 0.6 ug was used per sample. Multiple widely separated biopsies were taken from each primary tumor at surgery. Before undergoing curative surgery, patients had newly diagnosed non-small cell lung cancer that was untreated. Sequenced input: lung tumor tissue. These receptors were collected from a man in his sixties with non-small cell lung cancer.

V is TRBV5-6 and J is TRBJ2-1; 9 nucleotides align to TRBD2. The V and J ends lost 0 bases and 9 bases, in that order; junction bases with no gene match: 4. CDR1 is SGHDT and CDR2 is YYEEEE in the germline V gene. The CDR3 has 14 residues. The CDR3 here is CASSLGLAGSEQFF. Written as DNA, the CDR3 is TGTGCCAGCAGCTTGGGGCTAGCGGGAAGTGAGCAGTTCTTC.

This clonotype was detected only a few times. CDR3 bases: TGTGCCAGCAGCCCGGGGGAAAAACTGTTTTTT. As protein: CASSPGEKLFF. The V and J genes are TRBV11-2 and TRBJ1-4, with unresolved D. The germline V and J ends were trimmed by 5 bases and 8 bases, with 6 bases remaining between them. The CDR3 loop spans 11 amino acids. Germline V CDR1 and CDR2: SGHAT, FQNNGV.

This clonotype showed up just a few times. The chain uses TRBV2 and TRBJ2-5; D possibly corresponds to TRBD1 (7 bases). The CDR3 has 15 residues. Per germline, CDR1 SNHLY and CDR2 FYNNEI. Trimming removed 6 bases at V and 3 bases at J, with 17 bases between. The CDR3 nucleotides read TGTGCCAGCAGCGCCCAAGGAGGGACAGAAGAGACCCAGTACTTC. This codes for CASSAQGGTEETQYF.

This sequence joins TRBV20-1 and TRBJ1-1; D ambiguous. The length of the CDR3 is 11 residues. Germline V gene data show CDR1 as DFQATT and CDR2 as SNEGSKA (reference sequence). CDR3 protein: CRARWGTEAFF. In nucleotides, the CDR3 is TGCAGGGCACGGTGGGGCACTGAAGCTTTCTTT.

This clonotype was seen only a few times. The DNA for the CDR3 is TGTGCCAGCAGCTTAGGGGGGCAGAGTAGACCTCACACAGATACGCAGTATTTT. Its protein is CASSLGGQSRPHTDTQYF. This chain uses TRBV7-3 with TRBJ2-3, with D perhaps assigned TRBD1 or TRBD2 (6 bases each). V was shortened by 2 bases and J by 2 bases, with 20 bases between the two germline ends. Germline lookup yields CDR1 SGHTA and CDR2 FQGTGA. This CDR3 contains 18 residues. Variable domain in full (rest from reference TRBV7-3 and TRBJ2-3): GAGVSQTPSNKVTEKGKYVELRCDPISGHTALYWYRQSLGQGPEFLIYFQGTGAADDSGLPNDRFFAVRPEGSVSTLKIQRTERGDSAVYLCASSLGGQSRPHTDTQYFGPGTRLTVL.

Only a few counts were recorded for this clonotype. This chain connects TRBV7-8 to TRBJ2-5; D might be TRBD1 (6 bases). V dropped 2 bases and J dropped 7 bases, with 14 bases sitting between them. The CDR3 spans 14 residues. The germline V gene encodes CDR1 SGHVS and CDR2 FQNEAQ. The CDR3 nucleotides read TGTGCCAGCAGCTTATCAGGGGAAGGGGCGACCCAGTACTTC. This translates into CASSLSGEGATQYF. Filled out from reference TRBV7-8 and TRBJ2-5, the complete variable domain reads GAGVSQSPRYKVAKRGQDVALRCDPISGHVSLFWYQQALGQGPEFLTYFQNEAQLDKSGLPSDRFFAERPEGSVSTLKIQRTQQEDSAVYLCASSLSGEGATQYFGPGTRLLVL.

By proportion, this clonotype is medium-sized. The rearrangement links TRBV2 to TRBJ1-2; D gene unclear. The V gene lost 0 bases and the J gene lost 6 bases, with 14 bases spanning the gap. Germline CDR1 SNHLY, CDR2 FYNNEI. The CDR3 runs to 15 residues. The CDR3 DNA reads TGTGCCAGCAGTGAAGCGCTGTTAGGGATAAATGGCTACACCTTC. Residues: CASSEALLGINGYTF.

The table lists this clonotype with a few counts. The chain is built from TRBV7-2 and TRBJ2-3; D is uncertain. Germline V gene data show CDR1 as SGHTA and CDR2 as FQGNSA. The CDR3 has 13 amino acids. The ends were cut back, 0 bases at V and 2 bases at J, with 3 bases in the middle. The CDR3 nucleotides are TGTGCCAGCAGCTTAGCGATCACAGATACGCAGTATTTT. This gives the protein CASSLAITDTQYF.

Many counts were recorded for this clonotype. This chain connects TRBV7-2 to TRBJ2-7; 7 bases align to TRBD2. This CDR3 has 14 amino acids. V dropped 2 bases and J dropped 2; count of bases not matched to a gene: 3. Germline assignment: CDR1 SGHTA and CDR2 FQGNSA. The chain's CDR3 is CASSLREGPYEQYF. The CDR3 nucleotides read TGTGCCAGCAGCTTAAGGGAGGGTCCCTACGAGCAGTACTTC.

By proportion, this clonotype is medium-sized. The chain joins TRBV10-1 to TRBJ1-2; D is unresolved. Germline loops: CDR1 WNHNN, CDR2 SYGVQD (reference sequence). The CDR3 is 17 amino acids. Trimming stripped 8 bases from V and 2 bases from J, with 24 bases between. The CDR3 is CASCIFPGPRGNYGYTF. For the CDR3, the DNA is TGCGCCAGCTGCATATTCCCGGGCCCCCGCGGGAACTATGGCTACACCTTC.

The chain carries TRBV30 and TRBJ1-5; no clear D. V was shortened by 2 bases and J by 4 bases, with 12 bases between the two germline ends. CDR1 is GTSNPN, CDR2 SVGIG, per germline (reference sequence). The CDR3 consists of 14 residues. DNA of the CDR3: TGTGCCTGGAGTACCTTGGGGTATAATCAGCCCCAGCATTTT. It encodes CAWSTLGYNQPQHF.

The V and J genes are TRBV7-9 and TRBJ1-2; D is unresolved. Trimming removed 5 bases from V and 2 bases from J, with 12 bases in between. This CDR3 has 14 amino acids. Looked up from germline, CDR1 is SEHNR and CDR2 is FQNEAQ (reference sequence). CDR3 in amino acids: CASSPVVRNYGYTF. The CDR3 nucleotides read TGTGCCAGCAGCCCAGTTGTTAGAAACTATGGCTACACCTTC.

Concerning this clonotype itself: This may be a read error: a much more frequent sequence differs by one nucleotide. The CDR3 bases are TGTTCCAGCAGCTTTGAGGGCTACTACAATGAGCAGTTCTTC. Translating gives CSSSFEGYYNEQFF. The chain links TRBV11-3 to TRBJ2-1; perhaps TRBD2 as D (5 bases). CDR3 length: 14 residues. Looked up from germline, CDR1 is SGHNT and CDR2 is YENEEA.

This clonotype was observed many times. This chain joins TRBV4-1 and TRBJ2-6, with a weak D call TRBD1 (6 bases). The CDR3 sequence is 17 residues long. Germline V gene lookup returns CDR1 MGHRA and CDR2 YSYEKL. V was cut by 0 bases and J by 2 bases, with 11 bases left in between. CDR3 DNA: TGCGCCAGCAGCCAAGATGGTCCAGGGGCTGGGGCCAACGTCCTGACTTTC. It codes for CASSQDGPGAGANVLTF.

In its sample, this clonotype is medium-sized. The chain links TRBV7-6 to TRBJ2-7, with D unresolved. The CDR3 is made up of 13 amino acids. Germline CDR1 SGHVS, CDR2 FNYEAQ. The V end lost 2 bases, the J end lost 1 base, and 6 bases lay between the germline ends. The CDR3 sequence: CASSLKVSYEQYF. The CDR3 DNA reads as TGTGCCAGCAGCTTAAAGGTATCCTACGAGCAGTACTTC.

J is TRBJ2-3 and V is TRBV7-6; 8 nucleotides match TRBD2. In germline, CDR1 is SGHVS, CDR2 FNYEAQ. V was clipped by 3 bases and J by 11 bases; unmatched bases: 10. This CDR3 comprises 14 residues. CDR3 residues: CASSLETSGLKQYF. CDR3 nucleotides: TGTGCCAGCAGCTTGGAAACTAGCGGCCTGAAGCAGTATTTT.

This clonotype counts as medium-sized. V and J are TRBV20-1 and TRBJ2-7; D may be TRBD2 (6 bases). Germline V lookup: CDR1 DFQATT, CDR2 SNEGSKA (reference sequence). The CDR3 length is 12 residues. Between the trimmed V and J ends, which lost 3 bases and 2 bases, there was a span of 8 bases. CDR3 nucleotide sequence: TGCAGTGCTAGTGGGGGGACCTACGAGCAGTACTTC. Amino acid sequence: CSASGGTYEQYF.

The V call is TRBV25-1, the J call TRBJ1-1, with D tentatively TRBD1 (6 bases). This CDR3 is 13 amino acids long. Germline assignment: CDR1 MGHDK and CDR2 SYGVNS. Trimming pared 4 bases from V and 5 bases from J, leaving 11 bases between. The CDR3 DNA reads TGTGCCAGCAGTGTTACAGGGAGGACTGAAGCTTTCTTT. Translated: CASSVTGRTEAFF.

CDR3 coding DNA: TGTGCCTGGAGTGTACACACAGGGACTAGCGGGAGCTTTAGCTCCTACGAGCAGTACTTC. Translating gives CAWSVHTGTSGSFSSYEQYF. V is TRBV30 and J is TRBJ2-7, with TRBD2 identical over 14 bases. Germline loops: CDR1 GTSNPN, CDR2 SVGIG (reference sequence). V was pared by 0 bases and J by 0 bases, with 13 bases of the junction left unmatched. This CDR3 is built from 20 residues.

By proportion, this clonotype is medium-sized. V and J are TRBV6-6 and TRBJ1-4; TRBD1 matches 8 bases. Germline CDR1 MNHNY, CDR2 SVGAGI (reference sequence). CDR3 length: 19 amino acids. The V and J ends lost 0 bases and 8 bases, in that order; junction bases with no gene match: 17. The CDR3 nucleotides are TGTGCCAGCAGTTACTCGTTTGGACAGGGCTTTTTGGTGCGGGAAAAACTGTTTTTT. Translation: CASSYSFGQGFLVREKLFF.

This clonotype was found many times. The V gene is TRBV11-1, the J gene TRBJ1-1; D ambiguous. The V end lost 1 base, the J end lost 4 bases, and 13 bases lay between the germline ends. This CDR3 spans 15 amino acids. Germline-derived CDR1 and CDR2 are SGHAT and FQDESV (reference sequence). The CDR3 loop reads CASSLVPDGRTEAFF. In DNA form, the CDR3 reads TGTGCCAGCAGCTTAGTCCCCGACGGGCGCACTGAAGCTTTCTTT.

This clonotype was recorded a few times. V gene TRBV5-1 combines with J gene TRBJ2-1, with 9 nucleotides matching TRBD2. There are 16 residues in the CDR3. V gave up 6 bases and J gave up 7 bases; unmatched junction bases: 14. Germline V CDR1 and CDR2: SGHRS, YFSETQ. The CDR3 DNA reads TGCGCCAGCAACGCGGGAGGGGGCAGGGTTGGGAATGAGCAGTTCTTC. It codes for CASNAGGGRVGNEQFF.

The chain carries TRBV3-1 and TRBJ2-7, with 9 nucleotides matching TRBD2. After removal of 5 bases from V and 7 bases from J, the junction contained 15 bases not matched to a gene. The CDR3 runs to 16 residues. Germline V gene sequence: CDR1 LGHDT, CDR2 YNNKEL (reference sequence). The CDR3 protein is CASSSPLAGISGEQYF. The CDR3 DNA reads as TGTGCCAGCAGCAGCCCCCTAGCGGGAATTTCTGGGGAGCAGTACTTC.

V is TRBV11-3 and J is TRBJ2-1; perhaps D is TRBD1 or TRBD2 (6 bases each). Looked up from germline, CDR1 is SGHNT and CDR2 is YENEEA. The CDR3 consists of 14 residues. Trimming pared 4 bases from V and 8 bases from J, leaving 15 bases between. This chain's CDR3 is CASSWVEGDHEQFF. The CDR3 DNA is TGTGCCAGCAGCTGGGTGGAGGGGGACCATGAGCAGTTCTTC.

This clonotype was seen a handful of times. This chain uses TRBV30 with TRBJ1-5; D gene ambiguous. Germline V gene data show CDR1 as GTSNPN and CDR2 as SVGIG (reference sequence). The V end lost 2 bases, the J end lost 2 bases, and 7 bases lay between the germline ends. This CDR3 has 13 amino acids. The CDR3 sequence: CAWSSLGNQPQHF. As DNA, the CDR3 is TGTGCCTGGAGTTCCCTGGGCAATCAGCCCCAGCATTTT.